Sequencing of this T cell receptor (beta chain) was carried out in a study of neoadjuvant anti-PD-1 for oral cavity cancer. From germline, CDR1 is SQVTM and CDR2 ANQGSEA. Deletions cut 5 bases from V and 6 bases from J, with 11 bases between. The CDR3 covers 13 residues. Profiled with immunoSEQ multiplex PCR; TCRdb holds only in-frame clones, not every one. The table shows 15,000 or so clones, with roughly three fifths occurring only once. The sequence came from a person aged 40-85 years with oral cavity squamous cell carcinoma. V and J are TRBV29-1 and TRBJ1-6, with TRBD1 as a possible D gene (5 bases). The input for sequencing was PBMCs, taken before nivolumab (anti-PD-1) treatment. The CDR3 nucleotides read TGCAGCGTTCGGGACGGCTTTAATTCACCCCTCCACTTT. It codes for CSVRDGFNSPLHF.